The present entry profiles one T cell receptor beta chain with its context. Its antigen is as yet unknown. The sample is drawn from a study of T cell responses to AZD1222 COVID-19 vaccine. Whole-study context: Second doses were pooled across both intervals (about 4 or about 12 weeks). General study results and limits: Spike-specific TCR repertoires showed rising breadth and depth after two AZD1222 doses. The repertoires were collected only after the peak T cell response.

Assay: immunoSEQ multiplex PCR; the TCRdb copy retains only in-frame clones and omits some. The data show fewer than 200,000 clones, 92% seen once. The sequence came from an adult in good health. The starting material was peripheral blood, obtained on day 0 of AZD1222 vaccination.

The CDR3 DNA follows: TGTGCCAGCAGCCTCCGGAGGGATGCCACTTATGGCTACACCTTC. The encoded protein is CASSLRRDATYGYTF. This chain connects TRBV5-4 to TRBJ1-2, with D unclear. Germline assignment: CDR1 SGHNT and CDR2 YYREEE (reference sequence). V was cut by 4 bases and J by 5 bases, with 18 bases left in between. This CDR3 has 15 residues.